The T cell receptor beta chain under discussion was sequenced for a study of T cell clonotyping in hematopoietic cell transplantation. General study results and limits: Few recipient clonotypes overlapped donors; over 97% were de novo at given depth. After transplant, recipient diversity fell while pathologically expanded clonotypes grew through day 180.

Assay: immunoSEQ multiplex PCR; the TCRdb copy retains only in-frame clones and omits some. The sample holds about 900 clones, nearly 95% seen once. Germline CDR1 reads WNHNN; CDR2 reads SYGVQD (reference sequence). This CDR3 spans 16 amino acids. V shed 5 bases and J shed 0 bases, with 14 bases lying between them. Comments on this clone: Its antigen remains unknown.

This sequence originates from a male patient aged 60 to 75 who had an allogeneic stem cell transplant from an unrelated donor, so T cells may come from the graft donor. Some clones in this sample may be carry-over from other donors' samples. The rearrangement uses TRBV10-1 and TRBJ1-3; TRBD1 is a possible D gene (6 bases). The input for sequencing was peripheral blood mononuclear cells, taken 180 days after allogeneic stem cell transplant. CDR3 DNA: TGCGCCAGCAGTAAGGGGGTCCGTGGCTCTGGAAACACCATATATTTT. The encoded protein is CASSKGVRGSGNTIYF.